The 24 T cell receptor beta chains presented below share a single source sample, sequenced in a study of molecular identifiers for immune sequencing clone quantification. A single record per CDR3 protein comes from TCRdb applying MiXCR to the PCR reads. The sample consists of about 60,000 distinct CDR3 sequences, over 15% of them appearing once. The specimen was naive CD8+ T cells from blood, with Jurkat cell RNA spiked in. Stated subset: FACS-sorted CD8+CD4-CCR7+CD45RA+ naive T cells. These receptors all come from a human donor in good health. Some libraries in this study had Jurkat cell RNA spiked in.

V usage is TRBV27 and J usage is TRBJ2-1; the D is unclear. The CDR3 consists of 15 residues. Germline V gene sequence: CDR1 MNHEY, CDR2 SMNVEV (reference sequence). Trimming stripped 1 base from V and 9 bases from J, with 16 bases between. DNA for the CDR3: TGTGCCAGCAGTTTATATTTGCCAGCGATAACTGAGCAGTTCTTC. It specifies CASSLYLPAITEQFF.

With respect to this clonotype: Since no conserved phenylalanine or tryptophan closes the CDR3, a read error is the likely cause. This rearrangement joins TRBV5-1 to TRBJ2-7; the match to TRBD1 covers 8 bases. The CDR3 is 15 amino acids. V shed 6 bases, J shed 2 bases, and the junction held 10 bases outside the gene matches. The germline CDR1 and CDR2 sequences are SGHRS and YFSETQ. CDR3 nucleotides: TGCGCCAGCACAAGCGACAGGGGTCAACCCTACGAGCAGTACCTC. Its translation: CASTSDRGQPYEQYL.

The V call is TRBV27, the J call TRBJ2-3; D may match TRBD1 or TRBD2 (5 bases each). CDR3 size: 17 residues. V was shortened by 5 bases and J by 2 bases, with 20 bases between the two germline ends. The germline V gene has CDR1 MNHEY and CDR2 SMNVEV (reference sequence). The CDR3 spells CASSVKAWDGLTDTQYF. DNA for the CDR3: TGTGCCAGCAGTGTGAAAGCCTGGGACGGACTCACAGATACGCAGTATTTT.

In this sample, this clonotype turned up many times. One end of the junction fails to match germline, which may point to a read error. The rearrangement joins TRBV27 to TRBJ1-5; D gene unclear. Germline V lookup: CDR1 MNHEY, CDR2 SMNVEV (reference sequence). The CDR3 spans 14 residues. CDR3 residues: CASSLKGTNRPQHF. The CDR3 DNA reads TGTGCCAGCAGTTTAAAAGGTACCAATCGGCCCCAGCATTTT.

At least ten counts were recorded for this clonotype. The chain uses TRBV12-3 or TRBV12-4 and TRBJ2-2; D call uncertain. V was trimmed by 4 bases and J by 5 bases, leaving 8 bases between them. This CDR3 spans 13 amino acids. CDR3 residues: CASSSSITGELFF. The CDR3 nucleotides read TGTGCCAGCAGTTCATCGATAACCGGGGAGCTGTTTTTT.

This clonotype has a count of ten or more. The chain is built from TRBV11-2 and TRBJ1-1; D unresolved. Germline values: CDR1 SGHAT, CDR2 FQNNGV. This CDR3 has 15 residues. Trimming left V 1 base short and J 1 base short, with 10 bases between. Written as DNA, the CDR3 is TGTGCCAGCAGCTTAGCCGGACTAACGAACACTGAAGCTTTCTTT. Its translation is CASSLAGLTNTEAFF.

This clonotype was recorded a few times. This rearrangement joins TRBV12-3 or TRBV12-4 to TRBJ2-2; 8 bases agree with TRBD2. This CDR3 spans 18 amino acids. The V and J ends lost 4 bases and 5 bases, in that order; junction bases with no gene match: 15. DNA of the CDR3: TGTGCCAGCAGTTCGCAATCCCTCACTAGCGGTGGGACCGGGGAGCTGTTTTTT. As protein: CASSSQSLTSGGTGELFF.

This clonotype showed up many times. This sequence joins TRBV29-1 and TRBJ1-5, with no clear D. The germline gives CDR1 SQVTM, CDR2 ANQGSEA. V dropped 4 bases and J dropped 6 bases, with 16 bases sitting between them. The CDR3 length is 14 residues. The CDR3 is CSVVTEGGSQPQHF. DNA of the CDR3: TGCAGCGTTGTGACTGAGGGAGGGAGTCAGCCCCAGCATTTT.

This clonotype has at least ten counts. The genes are TRBV5-4 and TRBJ2-1, with TRBD1 identical over 9 bases. Germline CDR1 SGHNT, CDR2 YYREEE (reference sequence). CDR3 size: 16 residues. After removal of 0 bases from V and 16 bases from J, the junction contained 17 bases not matched to a gene. The CDR3 loop reads CASSLGGDRMDRGEFF. DNA for the CDR3: TGTGCCAGCAGCTTGGGGGGGGACCGGATGGACAGGGGTGAATTCTTC.

This clonotype was recorded at least ten times. The rearrangement joins TRBV20-1 to TRBJ2-7, with TRBD2 matching 11 bases. The V gene end was trimmed by 6 bases and the J gene end by 7 bases; junction bases not matched to a gene: 14. The CDR3 spans 15 residues. Germline V gene lookup returns CDR1 DFQATT and CDR2 SNEGSKA (reference sequence). The CDR3 coding sequence is TGCAGTGCCTTGATAGCGGGAGGGCCCTCATGGGAGCAGTACTTC. It specifies CSALIAGGPSWEQYF.

This clonotype occurred many times. The chain joins TRBV20-1 to TRBJ1-3, with 9 positions matching TRBD1. The germline V gene has CDR1 DFQATT and CDR2 SNEGSKA (reference sequence). The ends lost 4 bases at V and 4 bases at J; junction bases unmatched: 8. The CDR3 loop spans 15 amino acids. CDR3 loop: CSAIVPGQGGNTIYF. In DNA, the CDR3 is TGCAGTGCTATCGTACCGGGACAGGGAGGAAACACCATATATTTT.

This clonotype was observed at least ten times. This chain uses TRBV5-4 with TRBJ2-1; 7 nucleotides match TRBD2. V dropped 3 bases and J dropped 2; count of bases not matched to a gene: 5. Germline V gene lookup returns CDR1 SGHNT and CDR2 YYREEE (reference sequence). The CDR3 is 15 amino acids. The CDR3 reads CASSSSGQTYNEQFF. Written as DNA, the CDR3 is TGTGCCAGCAGCTCTAGCGGCCAAACCTACAATGAGCAGTTCTTC.

This clonotype came up many times. Here the CDR3 DNA reads TGTGCCAGCAGCCTAGGGGCGGGCCTGGCGGCAGATACGCAGTATTTT. It yields the protein CASSLGAGLAADTQYF. V gene TRBV7-2 combines with J gene TRBJ2-3; D tentatively reads TRBD1 or TRBD2 (5 bases each). The CDR3 is 16 amino acids. Trimming stripped 5 bases from V and 4 bases from J, with 19 bases between. Germline assignment: CDR1 SGHTA and CDR2 FQGNSA.

This clonotype came up many times. This rearrangement joins TRBV24-1 to TRBJ2-2; D is undetermined. The CDR3 is 14 residues long. Germline CDR1 and CDR2: KGHDR and SFDVKD. The germline V and J ends were trimmed by 9 bases and 0 bases, with 10 bases remaining between them. This CDR3 is CATGSESNTGELFF. The CDR3 nucleotides are TGTGCCACCGGGTCGGAATCGAACACCGGGGAGCTGTTTTTT.

This clonotype was detected ten times or more. This chain links TRBV27 with TRBJ2-7; 8 bases match TRBD2. Germline assignment: CDR1 MNHEY and CDR2 SMNVEV (reference sequence). CDR3 length: 14 amino acids. J lost 2 bases, V lost 4 bases, and 4 bases had no gene match. The CDR3 region is CASSSTSATYEQYF. In DNA form, the CDR3 reads TGTGCCAGCAGTTCGACTAGCGCTACCTACGAGCAGTACTTC.

The sample holds many counts of this clonotype. The chain is built from TRBV7-8 and TRBJ2-3, with a tentative D call TRBD2 (6 bases). In germline, CDR1 is SGHVS, CDR2 FQNEAQ. The V end lost 4 bases, the J end lost 1 base, and 15 bases lay between the germline ends. This CDR3 is 16 amino acids long. The DNA for the CDR3 is TGTGCCAGCAGCTCGAGGACTTGCGGGGGCACAGATACGCAGTATTTT. The encoded protein is CASSSRTCGGTDTQYF.

This clonotype was picked up many times. The rearrangement uses TRBV7-6 and TRBJ2-5; TRBD1 agrees at 7 bases. The junction had 6 bases not matched to a gene; V was cut back by 3 bases and J by 5 bases. The germline CDR1 and CDR2 sequences are SGHVS and FNYEAQ. The length of the CDR3 is 14 residues. CDR3 DNA: TGTGCCAGCAGCTTGAGGGACAGCTGGGAGACCCAGTACTTC. Amino acid sequence: CASSLRDSWETQYF.

In this sample, this clonotype turned up once. A read error may be the cause here, since a much bigger clone is one base away. This CDR3 is missing its conserved last phenylalanine or tryptophan, likely due to a read error. The rearrangement links TRBV6-1 to TRBJ2-1; the match to TRBD2 covers 12 bases. CDR3 length: 16 residues. CDR1 and CDR2 from the germline V gene are MNHNS and SASEGT. Losses at the gene ends were 3 bases for V and 6 bases for J; bases not matched to a gene: 6. CDR3 nucleotide sequence: TGTGCCAGCAGTGATTGGGGGACTAGCGGGTTCAATGAGCAGTTCCTC. Its translation: CASSDWGTSGFNEQFL.

This chain joins TRBV7-6 and TRBJ2-7; perhaps TRBD1 as D (5 bases). Germline CDR1 is SGHVS and CDR2 is FNYEAQ. CDR3 size: 18 residues. The germline V and J ends were trimmed by 1 base and 3 bases, with 22 bases remaining between them. Here the CDR3 reads CASSLVVTVKVSHYEQYF. CDR3 DNA: TGTGCCAGCAGCTTAGTGGTGACAGTCAAGGTGAGCCACTACGAGCAGTACTTC. Full variable domain (outside the CDR3, taken from reference TRBV7-6 and TRBJ2-7): GAGVSQSPRYKVTKRGQDVALRCDPISGHVSLYWYRQALGQGPEFLTYFNYEAQQDKSGLPNDRFSAERPEGSISTLTIQRTEQRDSAMYRCASSLVVTVKVSHYEQYFGPGTRLTVT.

This clonotype was counted ten times or more. This sequence joins TRBV28 and TRBJ1-1; tentatively, D is TRBD1 (6 bases). This CDR3 region has 15 residues. Germline-derived CDR1 and CDR2 are MDHEN and SYDVKM. The V end lost 3 bases, the J end lost 3 bases, and 14 bases lay between the germline ends. The DNA of the CDR3 is TGTGCCAGCAGTTTCGGCCCAGGGGAAGACACTGAAGCTTTCTTT. It specifies CASSFGPGEDTEAFF.

Of note for this clonotype: Sequence at one end of the junction differs from germline and may be a read error. The gene calls are TRBV12-3 or TRBV12-4 and TRBJ2-3; 9 bases agree with TRBD1. CDR3 length: 16 residues. The chain's CDR3 is CASSFGTGPSTDAQYF. DNA of the CDR3: TGTGCCAGCAGTTTCGGGACAGGGCCGTCCACAGATGCGCAGTATTTT.

This clonotype was observed at least ten times. This rearrangement joins TRBV3-1 to TRBJ2-7; D is ambiguous. The length of the CDR3 is 13 residues. Germline CDR1 is LGHDT and CDR2 is YNNKEL (reference sequence). Trimming removed 4 bases from V and 1 base from J, with 8 bases in between. The CDR3 here is CASSRFTSYEQYF. The DNA for the CDR3 is TGTGCCAGCAGCCGCTTTACTTCCTACGAGCAGTACTTC.

The chain uses TRBV11-2 and TRBJ2-1, with 8 bases identical to TRBD2. From germline, CDR1 is SGHAT and CDR2 FQNNGV. The ends lost 7 bases at V and 5 bases at J; junction bases unmatched: 10. This CDR3 is built from 15 residues. The CDR3 spells CASTPPREANNEQFF. DNA of the CDR3: TGTGCCAGCACCCCCCCGCGGGAGGCCAACAATGAGCAGTTCTTC.

This rearrangement joins TRBV4-3 to TRBJ2-3; TRBD2 agrees at 13 bases. Germline CDR1 reads LGHNA; CDR2 reads YSLEER. Trimming cost V 0 bases and J 6 bases; bases outside gene matches: 6. The length of the CDR3 is 17 residues. Here the CDR3 DNA reads TGCGCCAGCAGCCAAGATTTACTAGCGGGAGGGCTGGATACGCAGTATTTT. As protein: CASSQDLLAGGLDTQYF.